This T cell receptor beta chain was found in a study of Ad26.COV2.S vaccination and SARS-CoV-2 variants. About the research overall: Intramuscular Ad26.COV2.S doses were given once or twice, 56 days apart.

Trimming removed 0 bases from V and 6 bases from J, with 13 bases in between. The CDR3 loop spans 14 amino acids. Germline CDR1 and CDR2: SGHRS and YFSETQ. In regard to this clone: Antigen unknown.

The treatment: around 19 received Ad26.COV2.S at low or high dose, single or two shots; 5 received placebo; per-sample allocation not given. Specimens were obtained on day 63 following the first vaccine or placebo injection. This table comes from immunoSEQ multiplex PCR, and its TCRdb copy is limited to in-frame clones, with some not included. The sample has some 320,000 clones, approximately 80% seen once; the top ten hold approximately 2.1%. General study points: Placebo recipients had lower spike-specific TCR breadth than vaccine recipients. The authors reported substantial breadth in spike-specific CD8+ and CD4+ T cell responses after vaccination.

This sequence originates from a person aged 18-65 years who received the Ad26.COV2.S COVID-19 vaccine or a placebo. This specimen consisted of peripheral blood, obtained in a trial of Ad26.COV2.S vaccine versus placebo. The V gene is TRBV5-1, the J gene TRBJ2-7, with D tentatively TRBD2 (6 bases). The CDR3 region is CASSLVGGLGEQYF. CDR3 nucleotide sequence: TGCGCCAGCAGCTTGGTCGGGGGTTTGGGCGAGCAGTACTTC.